This entry lists 17 T cell receptor beta chains sequenced from one sample in a study of blood T cell repertoires in COVID-19. Using immunoSEQ multiplex PCR, the repertoire was profiled, and TCRdb retains in-frame clones only, with some absent. The sample shows about 250,000 clones, 70% to 90% of them seen only once. The sequencing input was peripheral blood. The receptor set was obtained from a woman in her 30s with COVID-19, enrolled during active disease.

This clone was found a few times. The rearrangement uses TRBV7-2 and TRBJ1-6; possible D gene TRBD1, 5 bases. This CDR3 contains 16 residues. The V end lost 1 base, the J end lost 6 bases, and 13 bases lay between the germline ends. Germline lookup yields CDR1 SGHTA and CDR2 FQGNSA. In nucleotides, the CDR3 is TGTGCCAGCAGCTTAGACAGGCTAGGGGCTAATTCACCCCTCCACTTT. This gives the protein CASSLDRLGANSPLHF.

V usage is TRBV19 and J usage is TRBJ1-2, with D perhaps TRBD1 (5 bases). The germline CDR1 and CDR2 sequences are LNHDA and SQIVND (reference sequence). CDR3 length: 15 amino acids. V lost 4 bases and J 8 bases, leaving 20 bases between the germline ends. CDR3 protein: CASSRPPGGKGGYTF. In DNA, the CDR3 is TGTGCCAGTAGTAGACCGCCCGGGGGGAAAGGCGGCTACACCTTC. Filled out from reference TRBV19 and TRBJ1-2, the complete variable domain reads DGGITQSPKYLFRKEGQNVTLSCEQNLNHDAMYWYRQDPGQGLRLIYYSQIVNDFQKGDIAEGYSVSREKKESFPLTVTSAQKNPTAFYLCASSRPPGGKGGYTFGSGTRLTVV.

The rearrangement links TRBV19 to TRBJ1-4; possibly TRBD1 for D (5 bases). Germline CDR1 reads LNHDA; CDR2 reads SQIVND (reference sequence). The CDR3 is made up of 15 amino acids. The germline V and J ends were trimmed by 8 bases and 7 bases, with 20 bases remaining between them. CDR3 residues: CASSPGGAQGEKLFF. DNA of the CDR3: TGTGCCAGTTCGCCTGGAGGGGCGCAAGGTGAAAAACTGTTTTTT.

The chain uses TRBV27 and TRBJ1-2; D possibly corresponds to TRBD1 (5 bases). The CDR3 is 13 residues long. CDR1 and CDR2 (germline): MNHEY, SMNVEV (reference sequence). Trimming took 6 bases from V and 8 from J, leaving 16 bases between them. The CDR3 coding sequence is TGTGCCAGCAGACTGAATCGGGGGAACGGCTACACCTTC. Translating gives CASRLNRGNGYTF.

The chain's CDR3 is CASSRLAGGRGGNEQFF. In DNA form, the CDR3 reads TGTGCCAGTAGCAGACTAGCGGGAGGTCGCGGTGGGAATGAGCAGTTCTTC. V is TRBV19 and J is TRBJ2-1; 13 positions agree with TRBD2. Germline lookup yields CDR1 LNHDA and CDR2 SQIVND (reference sequence). The CDR3 runs to 17 residues. With V trimmed by 6 bases and J by 7 bases, 12 bases remained unmatched.

V is TRBV2 and J is TRBJ1-6; a possible D gene is TRBD1 (5 bases). The CDR3 extends over 14 amino acids. The V and J ends lost 4 bases and 10 bases respectively, with 14 bases between them. Germline CDR1 SNHLY, CDR2 FYNNEI. CDR3: CASSVTGVGSPLHF. CDR3 DNA sequence: TGTGCCAGCAGTGTCACGGGGGTCGGATCACCCCTCCACTTT.

The chain uses TRBV5-1 and TRBJ1-2; 7 bases agree with TRBD1. The CDR3 runs to 14 residues. The trim removed 3 bases at V and 4 bases at J, leaving 6 bases unmatched. CDR1 and CDR2 (germline): SGHRS, YFSETQ. CDR3 nucleotides: TGCGCCAGCAGCTCTACAGGGGATGGCTATGGCTACACCTTC. Translation: CASSSTGDGYGYTF.

In this sample, this clone turned up once. CDR3 sequence reads: CASSQDSGSGSGYGYTF. CDR3 bases: TGCGCCAGCAGCCAAGATAGCGGCTCGGGGTCCGGGTATGGCTACACCTTC. The J gene is TRBJ1-2, the V gene TRBV4-3; D ambiguous. The V and J ends lost 0 bases and 5 bases respectively, with 19 bases between them. CDR1 is LGHNA, CDR2 YSLEER, per germline. The CDR3 has 17 residues.

The chain couples TRBV18 to TRBJ2-1, with 7 bases matching TRBD2. The CDR3 has 16 residues. V lost 0 bases, J lost 4 bases, and 6 bases stayed unmatched. Germline V gives CDR1 KGHSH, CDR2 LQKENI. CDR3 region: CASSPPGGASYNEQFF. CDR3 sequence (DNA): TGTGCCAGCTCACCACCGGGAGGGGCTTCATACAATGAGCAGTTCTTC.

V and J are TRBV4-1 and TRBJ2-1; 10 bases agree with TRBD2. Germline values: CDR1 MGHRA, CDR2 YSYEKL. The ends lost 8 bases at V and 4 bases at J; junction bases unmatched: 17. The CDR3 loop spans 18 amino acids. The CDR3 spells CASRLGGSGGPPYNEQFF. The CDR3 nucleotides are TGCGCCAGCCGCCTGGGCGGTAGCGGGGGGCCACCTTACAATGAGCAGTTCTTC.

The rearrangement uses TRBV11-2 and TRBJ2-4; perhaps TRBD1 as D (5 bases). The germline V gene has CDR1 SGHAT and CDR2 FQNNGV. The CDR3 is made up of 16 amino acids. Trimming removed 1 base at V and 0 bases at J, with 10 bases between. The CDR3 here is CASSLVGDLAKNIQYF. The CDR3 bases are TGTGCCAGCAGCTTAGTAGGGGATCTAGCCAAAAACATTCAGTACTTC.

This clone was seen a single time. This sequence joins TRBV9 and TRBJ2-7, with TRBD2 identical over 8 bases. J gave up 2 bases and V 0 bases, and 4 bases lay outside the gene matches. The CDR3 runs 15 residues. Looked up from germline, CDR1 is SGDLS and CDR2 is YYNGEE. CDR3 in DNA: TGTGCCAGCAGCGTAGCAGGCGGGGGGACCTACGAGCAGTACTTC. Amino acids: CASSVAGGGTYEQYF.

V is TRBV19 and J is TRBJ2-3; TRBD1 aligns across 7 bases. This CDR3 region has 13 residues. Germline V CDR1 and CDR2: LNHDA, SQIVND (reference sequence). Unmatched junction bases numbered 6, after V lost 11 bases and J lost 1 base. Written as DNA, the CDR3 is TGTGCCGTCAGACAGGGAGGCACAGATACGCAGTATTTT. This encodes CAVRQGGTDTQYF.

In this sample, this clone turned up once. The chain carries TRBV6-5 and TRBJ2-3; 8 nucleotides align to TRBD1. This CDR3 has 13 residues. Germline trimming cut 8 bases from V and 7 bases from J; bases unmatched to any gene: 8. The V gene's germline CDR1 is MNHEY and CDR2 SVGAGI. The CDR3 protein is CASARNRGNTQYF. DNA for the CDR3: TGTGCCAGCGCTCGGAACAGGGGGAATACGCAGTATTTT.

In this sample, this clone turned up once. The chain uses TRBV19 and TRBJ2-7; 8 bases are shared with TRBD1. Trimming at V came to 3 bases and at J to 5 bases, leaving 6 bases not matched to a gene. This CDR3 is 14 amino acids long. CDR1 is LNHDA, CDR2 SQIVND, per germline (reference sequence). CDR3 nucleotide sequence: TGTGCCAGTAGTATTTCGGACAGGGTCGACGAGCAGTACTTC. It yields the protein CASSISDRVDEQYF.

The chain links TRBV5-5 to TRBJ1-4, with TRBD1 as a possible D gene (5 bases). The CDR3 consists of 16 residues. Germline CDR1 SGHKS, CDR2 YYEKEE (reference sequence). The V gene lost 5 bases and the J gene lost 2 bases, with 16 bases spanning the gap. CDR3: CASRPDSRATNEKLFF. CDR3 bases: TGTGCCAGCAGACCCGACAGTCGTGCCACTAATGAAAAACTGTTTTTT.

The genes are TRBV2 and TRBJ2-7, with 8 bases lining up with TRBD1. The CDR3 has 14 residues. The germline V gene encodes CDR1 SNHLY and CDR2 FYNNEI. J lost 5 bases, V lost 4 bases, and 7 bases had no gene match. Here the CDR3 DNA reads TGTGCCAGCAGTGGACCAGACAGGGGCAACGAGCAGTACTTC. This translates into CASSGPDRGNEQYF.